The clone carrying this T cell receptor beta chain appeared many times. This entry is derived from a study of blood T cells in healthy people across ages. This CDR3 comprises 13 residues. Between the trimmed V and J ends, which lost 2 bases and 2 bases, there was a span of 7 bases. Together with a sample-barcoded 5' primer, a J-beta primer mix was included in a second PCR lasting roughly 7 to 11 cycles. TCRdb analysed the 5' RACE reads with MiXCR anew, one entry per CDR3 protein. The repertoire consists of about 1,500,000 distinct CDR3 sequences, with 25% to 30% occurring once and the leading ten covering roughly 8%.

The sequenced sample was blood. The chain is built from TRBV12-3 or TRBV12-4 and TRBJ2-7; D is unresolved. The TCR sequence derives from a woman under 40 in good health. The CDR3: CASSLNGAYEQYF. The CDR3 DNA follows: TGTGCCAGCAGTTTAAATGGGGCCTACGAGCAGTACTTC.